This passage covers 27 T cell receptor beta chains from one sample sequenced in a study of blood T cell repertoires in COVID-19 (TCRdb year 2020). Library preparation used the immunoSEQ multiplex PCR assay. TCRdb took this table from immuneACCESS and kept in-frame rearrangements with V and J called. Such tables lack part of the clones; where checked against another copy, unresolved V genes explain under half of the gap, and the rest is unexplained. The sample data list about 140,000 clones, and around 90% of these were observed just once. The leading ten clones occupy 1.5% to 2% of the sample. The sequencing input was peripheral blood. The source of these receptors is a man aged 65-85 years with acute or convalescent COVID-19.

The rearrangement joins TRBV5-1 to TRBJ1-2; D call uncertain. Germline V lookup: CDR1 SGHRS, CDR2 YFSETQ. The CDR3 length is 13 residues. Trimming pared 3 bases from V and 7 bases from J, leaving 13 bases between. The CDR3 loop is CASSWDTEGGYTF. In DNA form, the CDR3 reads TGCGCCAGCAGCTGGGATACAGAGGGTGGCTACACCTTC.

This rearrangement joins TRBV7-2 to TRBJ2-3, with 11 bases aligning to TRBD2. V lost 1 base, J lost 5 bases, and 14 bases stayed unmatched. Per the germline V gene, CDR1 is SGHTA and CDR2 is FQGNSA. This CDR3 is built from 19 residues. The chain's CDR3 is CASSLDLLAGGILIDTQYF. As DNA, the CDR3 is TGTGCCAGCAGCTTAGACTTGCTAGCGGGAGGCATACTCATAGATACGCAGTATTTT.

The DNA of the CDR3 is TGTGCCAGCAGCCCGCCGGGGGATGGCAATCAGCCCCAGCATTTT. As protein: CASSPPGDGNQPQHF. The chain recombines TRBV7-2 with TRBJ1-5; the D gene is possibly TRBD1 (5 bases). The CDR3 is made up of 15 amino acids. Germline assignment: CDR1 SGHTA and CDR2 FQGNSA. Deletions cut 5 bases from V and 2 bases from J, with 13 bases between.

The chain employs TRBV19 and TRBJ1-2; D is possibly TRBD1 (6 bases). The V end was cut by 3 bases, the J end by 1 base, with 15 bases between. Germline V gene lookup returns CDR1 LNHDA and CDR2 SQIVND (reference sequence). CDR3 length: 16 amino acids. CDR3 DNA sequence: TGTGCCAGTAGTATTAGTCCAGGGGCGAATAACTATGGCTACACCTTC. Its protein product is CASSISPGANNYGYTF.

The chain carries TRBV3-1 (or the pseudogene TRBV3-2) and TRBJ1-6; a weak D match, TRBD1 (6 bases). Germline CDR1 LGHDT, CDR2 YNNKEL (reference sequence). CDR3 length: 16 residues. With 2 bases removed from V and 10 bases from J, the gap between germline ends came to 18 bases. Written as DNA, the CDR3 is TGTGCCAGCAGCCAAAGAGTACACAGGGTCGGATCACCCCTCCACTTT. Amino acid sequence: CASSQRVHRVGSPLHF.

CDR3 in amino acids: CASIHLLNYGYTF. The CDR3 DNA follows: TGTGCCAGTATACATCTACTAAACTATGGCTACACCTTC. The chain uses TRBV6-5 and TRBJ1-2; D remains unclear. CDR1 is MNHEY, CDR2 SVGAGI, per germline. The CDR3 loop spans 13 amino acids. The V gene lost 9 bases and the J gene lost 2 bases, with 13 bases spanning the gap.

The chain combines TRBV28 with TRBJ1-2; D gene uncertain. This CDR3 has 12 amino acids. The V and J ends lost 5 bases and 4 bases respectively, with 8 bases between them. Germline-derived CDR1 and CDR2 are MDHEN and SYDVKM. CDR3 protein: CASSRPGYGYTF. DNA of the CDR3: TGTGCCAGCAGTCGCCCCGGCTATGGCTACACCTTC.

CDR3 sequence: CASRPRTGSGGYTF. CDR3 in DNA: TGTGCCAGCAGACCCCGGACAGGCTCGGGTGGCTACACCTTC. The chain recombines TRBV6-5 with TRBJ1-2, with 7 bases aligning to TRBD1. Germline CDR1 and CDR2: MNHEY and SVGAGI. The CDR3 length is 14 residues. Trimming took 6 bases from V and 7 from J; bases not matched to a gene: 11.

This chain uses TRBV7-2 with TRBJ2-3; D unclear. Germline V gene lookup returns CDR1 SGHTA and CDR2 FQGNSA. Trimming shortened V by 4 bases and J by 2 bases, and 10 bases separated the two germline ends. This CDR3 region has 14 residues. CDR3 sequence (DNA): TGTGCCAGCAGCTACCTTGGGCCCACAGATACGCAGTATTTT. The encoded protein is CASSYLGPTDTQYF.

V gene TRBV4-2 combines with J gene TRBJ1-1, with D possibly matching TRBD1 (5 bases). V lost 4 bases, J lost 2 bases, and 11 bases lay in between. The CDR3 totals 14 residues. The germline V gene has CDR1 LGHNA and CDR2 YNFKEQ. The CDR3: CASSPQATNTEAFF. The DNA of the CDR3 is TGTGCCAGCAGCCCACAGGCCACCAACACTGAAGCTTTCTTT.

The J gene is TRBJ2-1, the V gene TRBV19, with D hard to call. This CDR3 has 12 residues. V lost 2 bases and J 4 bases, leaving 3 bases between the germline ends. Germline lookup yields CDR1 LNHDA and CDR2 SQIVND (reference sequence). Written as DNA, the CDR3 is TGTGCCAGTAGTATACAATACAATGAGCAGTTCTTC. It is translated as CASSIQYNEQFF.

This clone was detected a few times. This chain connects TRBV6-4 to TRBJ1-6; D perhaps matches TRBD1 (5 bases). Germline-derived CDR1 and CDR2 are MRHNA and SNTAGT. The length of the CDR3 is 16 residues. With 6 bases removed from V and 7 bases from J, the gap between germline ends came to 19 bases. The CDR3 region is CASSEGRGLGNSPLHF. The CDR3 coding sequence is TGTGCCAGCAGCGAGGGAAGGGGACTTGGGAATTCACCCCTCCACTTT.

This rearrangement joins TRBV5-1 to TRBJ2-2, with D perhaps matching TRBD1 (6 bases). This CDR3 has 15 residues. Germline CDR1 SGHRS, CDR2 YFSETQ. V lost 5 bases, J lost 10 bases, and 21 bases lay in between. CDR3 loop: CASRSDPTGTKELFF. Written as DNA, the CDR3 is TGCGCCAGCAGATCGGATCCCACAGGGACGAAGGAGCTGTTTTTT.

The genes are TRBV20-1 and TRBJ2-1; 9 nucleotides line up with TRBD2. This CDR3 is built from 11 residues. The ends lost 4 bases at V and 10 bases at J; junction bases unmatched: 2. From germline, CDR1 is DFQATT and CDR2 SNEGSKA (reference sequence). The CDR3 coding sequence is TGCAGTGCTAAAGGGACTAGCGAGCAGTTCTTC. Its translation: CSAKGTSEQFF.

The gene calls are TRBV9 and TRBJ2-1, with D perhaps TRBD1 (6 bases). V was cut by 4 bases and J by 5 bases, with 16 bases left in between. CDR3 length equals 15 residues. Germline V gene lookup returns CDR1 SGDLS and CDR2 YYNGEE. The CDR3 region has the DNA TGTGCCAGCAGCCCAGGGGCTAGCACGAACAATGAGCAGTTCTTC. This gives the protein CASSPGASTNNEQFF. The whole variable domain, filled in from reference TRBV9 and TRBJ2-1, reads DSGVTQTPKHLITATGQRVTLRCSPRSGDLSVYWYQQSLDQGLQFLIQYYNGEERAKGNILERFSAQQFPDLHSELNLSSLELGDSALYFCASSPGASTNNEQFFGPGTRLTVL.

The chain carries TRBV29-1 and TRBJ2-7, with D unresolved. The length of the CDR3 is 12 residues. The V and J ends lost 4 bases and 0 bases respectively, with 7 bases between them. Germline V gene data show CDR1 as SQVTM and CDR2 as ANQGSEA. DNA of the CDR3: TGCAGCGTTGCCCTAACCTCCTACGAGCAGTACTTC. Amino acid sequence: CSVALTSYEQYF.

The chain employs TRBV7-8 and TRBJ2-4; 10 nucleotides agree with TRBD2. The junction had 9 bases not matched to a gene; V was cut back by 2 bases and J by 5 bases. Germline V gene lookup returns CDR1 SGHVS and CDR2 FQNEAQ. The CDR3 has 17 amino acids. The DNA of the CDR3 is TGTGCCAGCAGCTTACTAAGCGGGAGGGCCGGGGAAAACATTCAGTACTTC. Translated, it gives CASSLLSGRAGENIQYF.

The chain recombines TRBV6-6 with TRBJ2-5; 7 nucleotides align to TRBD2. There are 16 residues in the CDR3. V shed 0 bases and J 4 bases; nucleotides not matched to a gene: 8. CDR1 and CDR2 (germline): MNHNY, SVGAGI (reference sequence). CDR3 sequence: CASSYSGAGAVETQYF. The CDR3 bases are TGTGCCAGCAGTTACTCTGGGGCGGGAGCGGTAGAGACCCAGTACTTC.

The chain is built from TRBV6-4 and TRBJ1-3; 10 nucleotides match TRBD1. Germline V gene data show CDR1 as MRHNA and CDR2 as SNTAGT. Trimming took 2 bases from V and 0 from J; bases not matched to a gene: 13. CDR3 length: 20 residues. The CDR3 nucleotides read TGTGCCAGCAGTGACCCGCCGGGACAGGGGATCCTGAGCTCTGGAAACACCATATATTTT. Protein sequence: CASSDPPGQGILSSGNTIYF.

This clone was counted a single time. The chain joins TRBV3-1 (or the pseudogene TRBV3-2) to TRBJ1-1, with 10 bases identical to TRBD1. The germline V gene has CDR1 LGHDT and CDR2 YNNKEL (reference sequence). Losses at the gene ends were 2 bases for V and 7 bases for J; bases not matched to a gene: 4. This CDR3 region has 14 residues. CDR3 protein: CASSQPDRGSEAFF. CDR3 in DNA: TGTGCCAGCAGCCAACCGGACAGGGGGAGTGAAGCTTTCTTT.

This clone was picked up one time. The chain uses TRBV9 and TRBJ2-2, with 8 bases aligning to TRBD2. Losses at the gene ends were 3 bases for V and 1 base for J; bases not matched to a gene: 11. The CDR3 runs to 18 residues. Germline V gene data show CDR1 as SGDLS and CDR2 as YYNGEE. The CDR3 nucleotides are TGTGCCAGCAGCGGGAAAAACGGGAGGGCCTTGAACACCGGGGAGCTGTTTTTT. Amino acid sequence: CASSGKNGRALNTGELFF.

This chain joins TRBV18 and TRBJ1-1, with D possibly matching TRBD1 (5 bases). Germline CDR1 reads KGHSH; CDR2 reads LQKENI. This CDR3 is built from 14 residues. Deletions cut 6 bases from V and 5 bases from J, with 16 bases between. The CDR3, as DNA: TGTGCCAGCTCCTTGGGGGGGAGAGATACTGAAGCTTTCTTT. This gives the protein CASSLGGRDTEAFF.

J is TRBJ1-1 and V is TRBV5-6; possibly TRBD1 for D (5 bases). Germline loops: CDR1 SGHDT, CDR2 YYEEEE. V lost 1 base and J lost 5, with 9 bases in between. This CDR3 is built from 13 residues. CDR3 in amino acids: CASSLPGLTEAFF. In DNA form, the CDR3 reads TGTGCCAGCAGCTTGCCAGGGTTGACTGAAGCTTTCTTT.

This clone was counted once. V and J are TRBV27 and TRBJ1-5, with 7 nucleotides matching TRBD1. The V gene's germline CDR1 is MNHEY and CDR2 SMNVEV (reference sequence). Trimming took 4 bases from V and 4 from J; bases not matched to a gene: 4. This CDR3 contains 14 residues. The CDR3 spells CASSWRTGNQPQHF. DNA of the CDR3: TGTGCCAGCAGTTGGCGGACAGGAAATCAGCCCCAGCATTTT.

J is TRBJ1-1 and V is TRBV7-2, with 8 bases aligning to TRBD1. Unmatched junction bases numbered 7, after V lost 7 bases and J lost 6 bases. Germline lookup yields CDR1 SGHTA and CDR2 FQGNSA. The CDR3 runs to 13 residues. CDR3 DNA sequence: TGTGCCAGCACTAAGGACAGGGTGGCTGAAGCTTTCTTT. Translating it yields CASTKDRVAEAFF.

This clone appeared a single time. The gene calls are TRBV5-5 and TRBJ2-5, with 15 bases identical to TRBD2. CDR3 size: 17 residues. Germline V gene sequence: CDR1 SGHKS, CDR2 YYEKEE (reference sequence). V trimming: 4 bases; J trimming: 5 bases; junction bases outside the gene matches: 9. In nucleotides, the CDR3 is TGTGCCAGCAGCCTGCCGGGACTAGCGGGGGGAACGGAGACCCAGTACTTC. Translated, it gives CASSLPGLAGGTETQYF.

This sequence joins TRBV6-2 or TRBV6-3 and TRBJ2-7, with 9 bases that match TRBD1. J lost 2 bases, V lost 4 bases, and 9 bases had no gene match. CDR3 length equals 16 residues. Germline CDR1 and CDR2: MNHEY and SVGEGT. The CDR3 nucleotides read TGTGCCAGCAGTTGGGCTAACCGGGACAGGGCCTACGAGCAGTACTTC. It specifies CASSWANRDRAYEQYF.